This is a list of T cell receptor beta chains from one sample in a study of T cells in Graves' hyperthyroidism and ophthalmopathy. In TCRdb, the multiplex PCR reads were re-called with MiXCR into one record per CDR3 protein. The sample has a few hundred thousand distinct CDR3 sequences, 35% to 55% seen once. Sample: peripheral blood or thyroid tissue (not recorded which). Receptors were obtained from an adult woman with Graves' disease, either hyperthyroidism or ophthalmopathy (not recorded which). CDR3s include the opening cysteine and the closing phenylalanine or tryptophan. A D gene is named only where the DNA matches it firmly. Part of the rows lack a size; the others show once, few, many or a class for expanded clones.

j_call | d_call | clone_size | v_call | cdr3_nt | cdr3_aa
TRBJ2-7 | TRBD1 | NA | TRBV5-1 | TGCGCCAGCCGATTTGGACAGGGGAATGGCGAGCAGTACTTC | CASRFGQGNGEQYF
TRBJ1-5 | NA | NA | TRBV7-8 | TGTGCCAGCAGCTTTATAGCGGGAGTGGGCAATGAGCATTTT | CASSFIAGVGNEHF
TRBJ1-2 | NA | many | TRBV7-2 | TGTGCCAGCAGCCGGATAATCTTCGAAGGGCATGGCTACACCTTC | CASSRIIFEGHGYTF
TRBJ1-5 | TRBD1 | once | TRBV7-3 | TGTGCCAGCAGCCCTTCGACAGGGGCCCGCAATCAGCCCCAGCATTTT | CASSPSTGARNQPQHF
TRBJ2-2 | NA | NA | TRBV9 | TGTGCCAGCAGAGGGGCGAACACCGGGGAGCTGTTTTTT | CASRGANTGELFF
TRBJ2-7 | TRBD2 | NA | TRBV29-1 | TGCAGCGTTGTCTATAGCGGGAGGATCATTATTTACGAGCAGTACTTC | CSVVYSGRIIIYEQYF
TRBJ1-1 | NA | NA | TRBV29-1 | TGCAGCGCTAGCCCCAGGGTGGACACTGAAGCTTTCTTT | CSASPRVDTEAFF
TRBJ1-1 | TRBD1 | NA | TRBV29-1 | TGCAGCGTTGATGGACAGGGAGTAGGCGCTTTCTTT | CSVDGQGVGAFF
TRBJ1-2 | NA | NA | TRBV20-1 | TGCAGTGCTAGTGGCAGGGGAATAAACTATGGCTACACCTTC | CSASGRGINYGYTF
TRBJ2-7 | TRBD1 | many | TRBV20-1 | TGCAGTGCTCCCGCCGACAGGGGTGCGCAGAACGAGCAGTACTTC | CSAPADRGAQNEQYF
TRBJ1-5 | TRBD1 | many | TRBV15 | TGTGCCACCAGCAGCGACAGGGGGGTTCAGCCCCAGCATTTT | CATSSDRGVQPQHF
TRBJ1-2 | TRBD1 | many | TRBV4-1 | TGCGCCAGCAGCGGGGACAGGGGTGGCTATGGCTACACCTTC | CASSGDRGGYGYTF
TRBJ1-2 | NA | NA | TRBV29-1 | TGCAGCGTCGACCGGCCTGCGGGCCATGGCTACACCTTC | CSVDRPAGHGYTF
TRBJ1-5 | NA | few | TRBV5-1 | TGCGCCAGCCGGGCATCTAGCAATCAGCCCCAGCATTTT | CASRASSNQPQHF
TRBJ1-5 | NA | many | TRBV4-1 | TGCGCCAGCAGCCAAGGGCAGCGCAATCAGCCCCAGCATTTT | CASSQGQRNQPQHF
TRBJ2-2 | NA | NA | TRBV13 | TGTGCCAGCAGCTTTACAAGGGGTTCAGGGGAGCTGTTTTTT | CASSFTRGSGELFF
TRBJ1-2 | NA | NA | TRBV6-5 | TGTGCCAGCAGTTACTCGTTGTTGAGTGGCTACACCTTC | CASSYSLLSGYTF
TRBJ1-3 | TRBD1 | many | TRBV20-1 | TGCAGTGCTTTAGACAGGGGCTTTGGAAACACCATATATTTT | CSALDRGFGNTIYF
TRBJ2-7 | NA | many | TRBV29-1 | TGCAGCGTTGGCCCAAATCGAGGGGCCTACGAGCAGTACTTC | CSVGPNRGAYEQYF
TRBJ2-7 | NA | many | TRBV6-5 | TGTGCCAGCAGTTACGGGGCAGCCGCCTACGAGCAGTACTTC | CASSYGAAAYEQYF
TRBJ2-2 | NA | many | TRBV2 | TGTGCCAGCCGAGGGGCGGGAAGAAACACCGGGGAGCTGTTTTTT | CASRGAGRNTGELFF
TRBJ2-7 | TRBD1 | many | TRBV3-1 | TGTGCCAGCAGCCAGAGACAGGGGACCTACGAGCAGTACTTC | CASSQRQGTYEQYF
TRBJ2-6 | NA | few | TRBV29-1 | TGCAGCGTTGACCTAGACTCTGGGGCCAACGTCCTGACTTTC | CSVDLDSGANVLTF
TRBJ2-1 | NA | NA | TRBV24-1 | TGTGCCACCAGTGATTCCCCTGTCGGGAGTGACAATGAGCAGTTCTTC | CATSDSPVGSDNEQFF
TRBJ2-2 | TRBD2 | many | TRBV6-6 | TGTGCCAGCAGCTCACTAGCGGGAGGGCAAGGGACCGGGGAGCTGTTTTTT | CASSSLAGGQGTGELFF
TRBJ1-1 | NA | many | TRBV20-1 | TGCAGTGCTGCCCACCCCAGGTGGTCTGAAGCTTTCTTT | CSAAHPRWSEAFF
TRBJ1-5 | TRBD1 | NA | TRBV2 | TGTGCCAGCGATGAGCCGGGAGACAGGGGGCGCGGTCAGCCCCAGCATTTT | CASDEPGDRGRGQPQHF
TRBJ1-1 | NA | many | TRBV7-6 | TGTGCCAGCAGCTTAGGTTCAGGGTGGATCACTGAAGCTTTCTTT | CASSLGSGWITEAFF
TRBJ2-7 | TRBD1 | many | TRBV29-1 | TGCAGCGCCGTGACAGGGCCGTTTTACGAGCAGTACTTC | CSAVTGPFYEQYF
TRBJ1-2 | NA | NA | TRBV5-4 | TGTGCCAGCAGCTTGTGGGGTCTCAGCTACACCTTC | CASSLWGLSYTF
TRBJ2-5 | NA | few | TRBV7-8 | TGTGCCAGCAGCACCCGGGGGATAAGCGTGCCCCAGTACTTC | CASSTRGISVPQYF
TRBJ1-5 | TRBD1 | NA | TRBV2 | TGTGCCAGCAGATTACAGGGGGATAGCAATCAGCCCCAGCATTTT | CASRLQGDSNQPQHF
TRBJ2-7 | NA | NA | TRBV12-3/TRBV12-4 | TGTGCCAGCACCCCTTTCGGGGACTTCCACGAGCAGTACTTC | CASTPFGDFHEQYF
TRBJ1-2 | NA | NA | TRBV10-2 | TGCGCCAGCAGTGAGTCGGCACGGGCCCGAGGCTACACCTTC | CASSESARARGYTF
TRBJ2-2 | NA | many | TRBV24-1 | TGTGCCACCAGAGGCAAGAACACCGGGGAGCTGTTTTTT | CATRGKNTGELFF
TRBJ2-2 | NA | NA | TRBV7-9 | TGTGCCAGCAGTCGAACGGGCGGGGAGCTGTTTTTT | CASSRTGGELFF
TRBJ1-2 | NA | few | TRBV29-1 | TGCAGCGTTCCGCCAGGGACTAACTATGGCTACACCTTC | CSVPPGTNYGYTF
TRBJ1-1 | NA | many | TRBV6-5 | TGTGCCAGCAGTACCCAGGGAGGGGGTGACACTGAAGCTTTCTTT | CASSTQGGGDTEAFF
TRBJ2-7 | TRBD2 | many | TRBV2 | TGTGCCAGCATTCCAATTCGTGGGACTAGCGGAATCTCCTACGAGCAGTACTTC | CASIPIRGTSGISYEQYF
TRBJ1-5 | NA | many | TRBV12-3/TRBV12-4 | TGTGCCAGCAGAAGGACACCTAATCAGCCCCAGCATTTT | CASRRTPNQPQHF
TRBJ1-5 | TRBD1 | many | TRBV6-6 | TGTGCCAGCAGTTCCATCAGACAGGGTAATCAGCCCCAGCATTTT | CASSSIRQGNQPQHF
TRBJ1-6 | NA | NA | TRBV10-3 | TGTGCCAGCAGGGCAGGGAATAATTCACCCCTCCACTTT | CASRAGNNSPLHF
TRBJ2-7 | NA | many | TRBV28 | TGTGCCAGCAGCGGGAGTTCAAGGTACGAGCAGTACTTC | CASSGSSRYEQYF
TRBJ1-5 | NA | NA | TRBV20-1 | TGCAGTGCTAGAGTGGGCTCCGACAATCAGCCCCAGCATTTT | CSARVGSDNQPQHF
TRBJ1-5 | TRBD1 | NA | TRBV10-3 | TGTGCCATCAGACGGGACAGGGGGTATCAGCCCCAGCATTTT | CAIRRDRGYQPQHF
TRBJ1-1 | NA | few | TRBV10-3 | TGTGCCATCAGTGAGCCCGGGGGTATGGCTGAAGCTTTCTTT | CAISEPGGMAEAFF
TRBJ2-2 | TRBD2 | many | TRBV28 | TGTGCCAGCCAAACGGGGCTAGCGGGACACACCGGGGAGCTGTTTTTT | CASQTGLAGHTGELFF
TRBJ2-3 | NA | NA | TRBV20-1 | TGCAGTGCTACCTTTGGAGATACGCAGTATTTT | CSATFGDTQYF
TRBJ2-7 | NA | many | TRBV6-5 | TGTGCCAGCACCCTACAGTCCAGGGGAGGCTACGAGCAGTACTTC | CASTLQSRGGYEQYF
TRBJ2-7 | TRBD2 | NA | TRBV7-9 | TGTGCCAGCAGCCCTACTAGCGGGGGGTTTCGCGAGCAGTACTTC | CASSPTSGGFREQYF
TRBJ1-6 | NA | many | TRBV7-6 | TGTGCCAGCAGTTTACGGGACTCACCCCTCCACTTT | CASSLRDSPLHF
TRBJ1-2 | NA | many | TRBV7-2 | TGTGCCAGCAGACTAAGTAGCTCCTATGGCTACACCTTC | CASRLSSSYGYTF
TRBJ2-5 | TRBD1 | many | TRBV7-3 | TGTGCCAGCAGCGTCGGACAGGGGGAGACCCAGTACTTC | CASSVGQGETQYF
TRBJ1-4 | TRBD1 | NA | TRBV7-9 | TGTGCCAGCAGCCCGACCGGGACAGGGGCTGAAAAACTGTTTTTT | CASSPTGTGAEKLFF
TRBJ2-5 | TRBD2 | NA | TRBV29-1 | TGCAGCGACACCGGGACTAGCGGGAGCAAAGAGACCCAGTACTTC | CSDTGTSGSKETQYF
TRBJ2-7 | TRBD1 | many | TRBV11-2 | TGTGCCAGCTGGGACCGGGACAGGATGACCTACGAGCAGTACTTC | CASWDRDRMTYEQYF
TRBJ1-1 | TRBD1 | NA | TRBV5-4 | TGTGCCAGCAGCTCCAGGACAGGGCAGAACACTGAAGCTTTCTTT | CASSSRTGQNTEAFF
TRBJ1-5 | NA | many | TRBV12-3/TRBV12-4 | TGTGCCAGCAGTCTGGGGGGGAATTGGGATAGCAATCAGCCCCAGCATTTT | CASSLGGNWDSNQPQHF